This T cell receptor beta chain was recovered during a study of OX40 agonist ivuxolimab in advanced cancers. In the study overall: The group had a mean age of about 65 years, ranged from about 20 to 80, and was 80% to 90% male.

Study-level results: Expanded clones were, on average, more numerous in CD8+ T cells than in CD4+. The expanded peripheral T cells' antigen specificity was not determined.

Profiled with immunoSEQ multiplex PCR; TCRdb holds only in-frame clones, not every one. Here the sample spans 60,000 to 75,000 clones, roughly 87% being singletons. Trimming took 0 bases from V and 3 from J, leaving 10 bases between them. Germline V lookup: CDR1 PRHDT, CDR2 FYEKMQ (reference sequence). The CDR3 contains 15 residues. As regards this clone: What it recognizes is unknown.

At cycle 4 day 1, cycle 7 day 1, and baseline, blood was sampled. Sequencing used CD4+ or CD8+ T cells sorted from blood, obtained in a trial of the OX40 agonist ivuxolimab. The V call is TRBV13, the J call TRBJ2-3, with no clear D. This receptor was obtained from an adult with an advanced solid tumor such as melanoma, head and neck, liver or kidney cancer. The CDR3 bases are TGTGCCAGCAGCTTAGGGGTCGGTGGGACAGATACGCAGTATTTT. This codes for CASSLGVGGTDTQYF.